The source of this TCR beta chain is a study of T cell responses to AZD1222 COVID-19 vaccine. Study findings and constraints: Reportedly, nearly half of unique spike TCRs recognized epitopes outside B.1.351/B.1.1.7 mutations. Possibly, clonal diversity was underestimated; donors were largely white British and included more females. After the peak T cell response, and only then, were repertoires sampled. Spike-wide coverage was observed for vaccine-associated CD4 TCRs, with dominant responses at 160-218 and 743-854.

In this sample, this clone turned up a few times. As yet, its antigen is unknown. CDR1 and CDR2 from the germline V gene are SGHVS and FQNEAQ. V shed 5 bases and J shed 6 bases, with 22 bases lying between them. CDR3 length equals 16 residues. Repertoires were generated with immunoSEQ multiplex PCR, while TCRdb's copy carries only in-frame clones and drops some. In the table there are tens of thousands of clones, around 90% of which are singletons. The chain carries TRBV7-8 and TRBJ1-2; maybe TRBD1 (5 bases). Sequencing used peripheral blood, obtained on day 0 of AZD1222 vaccination. This TCR was sampled from an adult in good health. CDR3 amino acids: CASSPGRGGISNGYTF. The CDR3 nucleotides are TGTGCCAGCAGCCCCGGCCGTGGGGGGATTAGCAATGGCTACACCTTC.